Listed here are 13 T cell receptor beta chains from one sample, sequenced in a study of T-cell reconstitution after alpha-beta-depleted transplantation in children. Unique molecular identifiers were incorporated when the TCRbeta library was constructed. TCRdb called the PCR reads again in MiXCR, with one record for every CDR3 protein. Of about 230,000 distinct CDR3 sequences listed, 9% to 10% are singletons. The material sequenced was PBMCs from the stem cell graft donor, taken from the stem cell graft. The receptors were sampled from a human donor who donated a stem cell graft to a child with SCID.

This clonotype was counted many times. The chain is built from TRBV5-1 and TRBJ1-1; 8 positions match TRBD1. The length of the CDR3 is 15 residues. CDR1 is SGHRS and CDR2 is YFSETQ in the germline V gene. Trimming at V came to 3 bases and at J to 1 base, leaving 5 bases not matched to a gene. DNA for the CDR3: TGCGCCAGCAGCTCGGGACAGGCCTCGAACACTGAAGCTTTCTTT. Translated: CASSSGQASNTEAFF.

This clonotype occurred many times. The V gene is TRBV5-1, the J gene TRBJ2-5; D not resolved. With 1 base removed from V and 0 bases from J, the gap between germline ends came to 7 bases. Germline CDR1 reads SGHRS; CDR2 reads YFSETQ. CDR3 length: 14 amino acids. CDR3 DNA sequence: TGCGCCAGCAGCTTGTCCGGCGACCAAGAGACCCAGTACTTC. Residues: CASSLSGDQETQYF.

This clonotype was counted many times. The gene calls are TRBV15 and TRBJ1-5; TRBD1 is a possible D gene (5 bases). The CDR3 runs to 17 residues. Germline CDR1 and CDR2: LNHNV and YYDKDF (reference sequence). V lost 1 base and J 6 bases, leaving 19 bases between the germline ends. The CDR3 sequence: CATSRGNDQGRGQPQHF. The CDR3 DNA follows: TGTGCCACCAGCAGAGGAAATGACCAGGGTAGGGGTCAGCCCCAGCATTTT.

This clonotype was seen many times. The rearrangement joins TRBV7-9 to TRBJ2-7; 8 positions agree with TRBD1. Germline-derived CDR1 and CDR2 are SEHNR and FQNEAQ (reference sequence). The CDR3 consists of 14 residues. Germline trimming cut 5 bases from V and 0 bases from J; bases unmatched to any gene: 3. CDR3 residues: CASSPRGHSYEQYF. The CDR3 nucleotides are TGTGCCAGCAGCCCCAGGGGGCACTCCTACGAGCAGTACTTC.

This clonotype was seen many times. The V call is TRBV6-2 or TRBV6-3, the J call TRBJ2-5; no clear D. CDR1 and CDR2 from the germline V gene are MNHEY and SVGEGT. This CDR3 spans 12 amino acids. The V end was cut by 5 bases, the J end by 5 bases, with 9 bases between. The CDR3 reads CASSALWETQYF. CDR3 nucleotides: TGTGCCAGCAGTGCTCTTTGGGAGACCCAGTACTTC.

As regards this clonotype: A much larger clone differs by one base, so this may be a read error. The chain employs TRBV28 and TRBJ1-2; D is unresolved. Germline V CDR1 and CDR2: MDHEN, SYDVKM. Trimming stripped 9 bases from V and 8 bases from J, with 19 bases between. The CDR3 runs 13 residues. Written as DNA, the CDR3 is TGTGCCAGGAGCCCTGGCCTCCTTTACGGCTACACCTTC. Translated: CARSPGLLYGYTF.

Only a few counts were recorded for this clonotype. V is TRBV29-1 and J is TRBJ2-5; 8 bases agree with TRBD1. Trimming took 4 bases from V and 7 from J; bases not matched to a gene: 11. Germline V CDR1 and CDR2: SQVTM, ANQGSEA. The CDR3 is 14 residues long. The CDR3 reads CSVVSSGGRGTQYF. For the CDR3, the DNA is TGCAGCGTTGTGTCCTCAGGGGGCCGGGGGACCCAGTACTTC.

This clonotype was counted at least ten times. The chain combines TRBV9 with TRBJ1-4, with 7 bases identical to TRBD1. V was pared by 2 bases and J by 7 bases, with 5 bases of the junction left unmatched. There are 14 residues in the CDR3. Germline-derived CDR1 and CDR2 are SGDLS and YYNGEE. The CDR3 DNA reads TGTGCCAGCAGCGTCTCGACAGGGTCTGAAAAACTGTTTTTT. It is translated as CASSVSTGSEKLFF.

In this sample, this clonotype turned up many times. This chain connects TRBV6-5 to TRBJ1-2; 10 bases agree with TRBD1. Germline values: CDR1 MNHEY, CDR2 SVGAGI. This CDR3 has 14 residues. With 0 bases clipped from V and 8 bases from J, the junction kept 3 bases outside the gene matches. CDR3 sequence reads: CASSYSGQGKGYTF. For the CDR3, the DNA is TGTGCCAGCAGTTACTCGGGACAGGGGAAAGGCTACACCTTC.

This clonotype was recorded at least ten times. The chain combines TRBV18 with TRBJ2-3, with D perhaps TRBD1 or TRBD2 (5 bases each). The CDR3 loop spans 15 amino acids. Trimming took 5 bases from V and 0 from J, leaving 12 bases between them. CDR1 and CDR2 (germline): KGHSH, LQKENI. CDR3 DNA sequence: TGTGCCAGCTCAAAGGGACCTACTAGCACAGATACGCAGTATTTT. Translated, it gives CASSKGPTSTDTQYF. Full variable domain (outside the CDR3, taken from reference TRBV18 and TRBJ2-3): NAGVMQNPRHLVRRRGQEARLRCSPMKGHSHVYWYRQLPEEGLKFMVYLQKENIIDESGMPKERFSAEFPKEGPSILRIQQVVRGDSAAYFCASSKGPTSTDTQYFGPGTRLTVL.

This clonotype was detected many times. J is TRBJ2-3 and V is TRBV7-2; D unclear. Trimming left V 2 bases short and J 7 bases short, with 10 bases between. This CDR3 spans 13 amino acids. Germline CDR1 reads SGHTA; CDR2 reads FQGNSA. CDR3: CASSLRTQYTQYF. CDR3 sequence (DNA): TGTGCCAGCAGCTTAAGGACCCAGTATACGCAGTATTTT.

In its sample, this clonotype was seen many times. The genes are TRBV11-3 and TRBJ2-1; 7 positions match TRBD2. The CDR3 runs 13 residues. CDR1 SGHNT and CDR2 YENEEA come from the germline V gene. V lost 6 bases to trimming and J lost 6 bases; unmatched junction nucleotides: 5. CDR3 nucleotide sequence: TGTGCCAGCAGGGACGGGGGGAGCAATGAGCAGTTCTTC. It encodes CASRDGGSNEQFF. The full variable domain, completed using reference TRBV11-3 and TRBJ2-1, is EAGVVQSPRYKIIEKKQPVAFWCNPISGHNTLYWYLQNLGQGPELLIRYENEEAVDDSQLPKDRFSAERLKGVDSTLKIQPAELGDSAVYLCASRDGGSNEQFFGPGTRLTVL.

In this sample, this clonotype turned up a few times. The V and J genes are TRBV5-1 and TRBJ2-3; D is unclear. The ends were cut back, 0 bases at V and 1 base at J, with 12 bases in the middle. The CDR3 sequence is 16 residues long. Germline loops: CDR1 SGHRS, CDR2 YFSETQ. The CDR3, as DNA: TGCGCCAGCAGCTTGGGGACCCTGGGTGGCACAGATACGCAGTATTTT. It specifies CASSLGTLGGTDTQYF. The full variable domain, in which reference TRBV5-1 and TRBJ2-3 provide the parts outside the CDR3, is KAGVTQTPRYLIKTRGQQVTLSCSPISGHRSVSWYQQTPGQGLQFLFEYFSETQRNKGNFPGRFSGRQFSNSRSEMNVSTLELGDSALYLCASSLGTLGGTDTQYFGPGTRLTVL.